Detailed here is one TCR beta chain. This sample stems from a study of control samples from healthy donors and cancer patients. This CDR3 is built from 12 residues. Trimming cost V 5 bases and J 7 bases, with 11 bases left between them. The germline gives CDR1 LGHNT, CDR2 FRNRAP. Only in-frame clones appear in the TCRdb table, and some are missing; sequencing was by immunoSEQ multiplex PCR. The sample carries tens of thousands of clones, about 81% recorded once. The sequence came from an older man with lung cancer. Sequencing was performed on PBMCs. The rearrangement links TRBV12-5 to TRBJ1-1; maybe TRBD1 (6 bases). This CDR3 is CASGPDRNEAFF. CDR3 nucleotide sequence: TGTGCTAGTGGTCCCGACAGGAATGAAGCTTTCTTT. The whole variable domain, filled in from reference TRBV12-5 and TRBJ1-1, reads DARVTQTPRHKVTEMGQEVTMRCQPILGHNTVFWYRQTMMQGLELLAYFRNRAPLDDSGMPKDRFSAEMPDATLATLKIQPSEPRDSAVYFCASGPDRNEAFFGQGTRLTVV.